What follows are 22 T cell receptor beta chains derived from one specimen sequenced in a study of cytomegalovirus exposure and HLA in healthy donors. The PCR ran on 60 Vbeta and 13 Jbeta primers. Clones were sequenced by immunoSEQ multiplex PCR, and TCRdb holds only the in-frame ones, with some missing. The table has roughly 220,000 clones, about 82% seen once. Sequenced: PBMCs. The receptor source for this set is a man aged 25 to 40 in good health and CMV-seronegative.

For the CDR3, the DNA is TGTGCCAGCAGTTCGTTCCGGGACACCGATATTGGGGAGCAGTACTTC. The encoded protein is CASSSFRDTDIGEQYF. The chain carries TRBV27 and TRBJ2-5, with D possibly matching TRBD1 (6 bases). The ends were cut back, 4 bases at V and 11 bases at J, with 26 bases in the middle. Germline values: CDR1 MNHEY, CDR2 SMNVEV (reference sequence). This CDR3 contains 16 residues.

The rearrangement joins TRBV18 to TRBJ2-7; tentatively, D is TRBD1 (5 bases). Trimming stripped 3 bases from V and 6 bases from J, with 9 bases between. The CDR3 length is 12 residues. The V gene's germline CDR1 is KGHSH and CDR2 LQKENI. CDR3 in amino acids: CASSPSGSEQYF. The DNA for the CDR3 is TGTGCCAGCTCACCCTCAGGGTCCGAGCAGTACTTC.

The chain couples TRBV5-6 to TRBJ2-7; TRBD2 matches at 12 bases. In germline, CDR1 is SGHDT, CDR2 YYEEEE. The CDR3 extends over 15 amino acids. The trim removed 6 bases at V and 4 bases at J, leaving 8 bases unmatched. CDR3 region: CASTLTSGGTYEQYF. The CDR3 coding sequence is TGTGCCAGCACCCTGACTAGCGGGGGCACTTACGAGCAGTACTTC.

The chain combines TRBV4-2 with TRBJ1-5; 9 bases align to TRBD1. The CDR3 has 23 residues. V shed 1 base and J 2 bases; nucleotides not matched to a gene: 24. CDR1 is LGHNA, CDR2 YNFKEQ, per germline. CDR3 protein: CASSQGINLLGQGSGYGNQPQHF. CDR3 nucleotides: TGTGCCAGCAGCCAAGGGATTAATCTCCTTGGACAGGGGTCAGGGTATGGCAATCAGCCCCAGCATTTT.

This rearrangement joins TRBV11-2 to TRBJ2-3; no clear D gene. Germline values: CDR1 SGHAT, CDR2 FQNNGV. The CDR3 spans 13 residues. V lost 4 bases and J lost 7, with 12 bases in between. The CDR3: CASSSTRSYTQYF. The CDR3 DNA follows: TGTGCCAGCAGCTCCACTCGGTCATATACGCAGTATTTT. Full variable domain (remainder filled in from reference TRBV11-2 and TRBJ2-3): EAGVAQSPRYKIIEKRQSVAFWCNPISGHATLYWYQQILGQGPKLLIQFQNNGVVDDSQLPKDRFSAERLKGVDSTLKIQPAKLEDSAVYLCASSSTRSYTQYFGPGTRLTVL.

The CDR3 DNA sequence: TGTGCCAGCAGTCGTATCCGGGACAGCGCTGAAAAACTGTTTTTT. Residues: CASSRIRDSAEKLFF. The chain couples TRBV27 to TRBJ1-4; TRBD1 matches at 7 bases. V dropped 5 bases and J dropped 7; count of bases not matched to a gene: 10. This CDR3 contains 15 residues. CDR1 is MNHEY, CDR2 SMNVEV, per germline (reference sequence).

The chain couples TRBV5-5 to TRBJ2-5, with D tentatively TRBD1 (6 bases). The CDR3 totals 15 residues. From germline, CDR1 is SGHKS and CDR2 YYEKEE (reference sequence). Trimming removed 3 bases from V and 1 base from J, with 13 bases in between. This chain's CDR3 is CASSWTAYSQETQYF. The CDR3 DNA follows: TGTGCCAGCAGCTGGACAGCCTACAGCCAAGAGACCCAGTACTTC.

This clone turned up a few times. The V and J genes are TRBV13 and TRBJ2-1; D possibly corresponds to TRBD1 (7 bases). Germline values: CDR1 PRHDT, CDR2 FYEKMQ (reference sequence). The CDR3 loop spans 18 amino acids. The V end lost 8 bases, the J end lost 0 bases, and 23 bases lay between the germline ends. CDR3 protein: CASSGGTAGPSSYNEQFF. CDR3 DNA sequence: TGTGCCAGCTCGGGCGGGACAGCCGGCCCTAGCTCCTACAATGAGCAGTTCTTC.

V usage is TRBV27 and J usage is TRBJ2-3, with 9 positions matching TRBD2. The CDR3 loop spans 14 amino acids. Trimming took 2 bases from V and 6 from J; bases not matched to a gene: 3. CDR1 MNHEY and CDR2 SMNVEV come from the germline V gene (reference sequence). The CDR3 DNA reads as TGTGCCAGCAGTTTACTAGCGGGGTCTGATACGCAGTATTTT. This sequence encodes CASSLLAGSDTQYF.

The chain uses TRBV5-1 and TRBJ2-5; the D is unclear. The DNA end favors TRBJ2-7, so the J call may be wrong. Germline V lookup: CDR1 SGHRS, CDR2 YFSETQ. The CDR3 is made up of 13 amino acids. The CDR3 loop is CASSRESSYEQYF. CDR3 in DNA: TGCGCCAGCAGCCGAGAGAGCTCCTACGAGCAGTACTTC.

The chain has TRBV11-2 and TRBJ1-2; maybe TRBD1 (6 bases). Germline loops: CDR1 SGHAT, CDR2 FQNNGV. V lost 5 bases and J lost 7, with 17 bases in between. CDR3 length equals 14 residues. The CDR3 loop reads CASSLSRQAGGYTF. CDR3 DNA sequence: TGTGCCAGCAGCCTGTCTCGACAGGCGGGTGGCTACACCTTC.

This clone was found once. V is TRBV28 and J is TRBJ1-1, with D uncertain. CDR1 and CDR2 (germline): MDHEN, SYDVKM. Trimming stripped 1 base from V and 5 bases from J, with 5 bases between. The CDR3 extends over 12 amino acids. As DNA, the CDR3 is TGTGCCAGCAGTTTATTCAGGACTGAAGCTTTCTTT. It encodes CASSLFRTEAFF.

The chain carries TRBV5-1 and TRBJ1-4, with D possibly TRBD1 on 6 matching bases. The CDR3 extends over 18 amino acids. Per germline, CDR1 SGHRS and CDR2 YFSETQ. The V end lost 4 bases, the J end lost 1 base, and 20 bases lay between the germline ends. CDR3 in DNA: TGCGCCAGCAGCCCCCCGGGACAAGGAAAGATAACTAATGAAAAACTGTTTTTT. It yields the protein CASSPPGQGKITNEKLFF.

V and J are TRBV11-1 and TRBJ2-5, with 7 bases fitting TRBD2. The CDR3 has 14 residues. Losses at the gene ends were 5 bases for V and 5 bases for J; bases not matched to a gene: 8. CDR1 and CDR2 from the germline V gene are SGHAT and FQDESV (reference sequence). CDR3 in DNA: TGTGCCAGCAGCCGGGGACTACCCGGGGAGACCCAGTACTTC. It yields the protein CASSRGLPGETQYF.

This chain links TRBV6-1 with TRBJ2-7, with a weak D call TRBD2 (6 bases). CDR3 size: 14 residues. V lost 7 bases to trimming and J lost 3 bases, with 16 bases between them. The germline V gene has CDR1 MNHNS and CDR2 SASEGT. CDR3 in DNA: TGTGCCAGCACCGTCGGGAGCTCGGGCTACGAGCAGTACTTC. Translating gives CASTVGSSGYEQYF.

The chain carries TRBV18 and TRBJ2-7; TRBD1 agrees at 8 bases. The germline V gene has CDR1 KGHSH and CDR2 LQKENI. V gave up 2 bases and J gave up 4 bases; unmatched junction bases: 7. The CDR3 has 15 amino acids. The CDR3 DNA follows: TGTGCCAGCTCACCAGGACAGGGCTTCAATTACGAGCAGTACTTC. It encodes CASSPGQGFNYEQYF.

Turning to this clone: The junction departs from germline at one end; a sequencing error may be responsible. The CDR3 DNA reads TGTTCCAGCAGCCGCTCATGGGACAGGGATAATTCACCCCTCCACTTT. The encoded protein is CSSSRSWDRDNSPLHF. V is TRBV7-9 and J is TRBJ1-6; 9 bases align to TRBD1. CDR3 length: 16 residues. In germline, CDR1 is SEHNR, CDR2 FQNEAQ (reference sequence).

This rearrangement joins TRBV11-2 to TRBJ2-1; D possibly corresponds to TRBD1 (5 bases). The CDR3 has 20 residues. Germline CDR1 reads SGHAT; CDR2 reads FQNNGV. With 0 bases removed from V and 2 bases from J, the gap between germline ends came to 23 bases. The CDR3 is CASSLENFSGPLGPYNEQFF. The CDR3 DNA reads as TGTGCCAGCAGCTTAGAAAACTTCTCCGGGCCATTGGGGCCCTACAATGAGCAGTTCTTC.

This chain links TRBV28 with TRBJ2-7, with D possibly matching TRBD1 (5 bases). CDR1 is MDHEN and CDR2 is SYDVKM in the germline V gene. Trimming left V 3 bases short and J 3 bases short, with 9 bases between. This CDR3 region has 13 residues. In DNA form, the CDR3 reads TGTGCCAGCAGTTTTCAGGGAATCTACGAGCAGTACTTC. Amino acids: CASSFQGIYEQYF. The whole variable domain, remainder taken from reference TRBV28 and TRBJ2-7, is DVKVTQSSRYLVKRTGEKVFLECVQDMDHENMFWYRQDPGLGLRLIYFSYDVKMKEKGDIPEGYSVSREKKERFSLILESASTNQTSMYLCASSFQGIYEQYFGPGTRLTVT.

CDR3 DNA sequence: TGCGCCAGCAGCTTGGTCCGCAACTCGGGCACTGAAGCTTTCTTT. Amino acids: CASSLVRNSGTEAFF. This chain links TRBV5-1 with TRBJ1-1; unclear D gene. Looked up from germline, CDR1 is SGHRS and CDR2 is YFSETQ. Trimming pared 0 bases from V and 4 bases from J, leaving 13 bases between. This CDR3 has 15 residues.

The rearrangement links TRBV18 to TRBJ1-1, with 7 bases aligning to TRBD1. Germline CDR1 is KGHSH and CDR2 is LQKENI. The CDR3 totals 17 residues. J lost 2 bases, V lost 3 bases, and 12 bases had no gene match. The CDR3 sequence: CASSPRGMTGLNTEAFF. CDR3 in DNA: TGTGCCAGCTCACCGAGGGGTATGACAGGGCTTAACACTGAAGCTTTCTTT.

The J gene is TRBJ2-1, the V gene TRBV5-6; 9 positions match TRBD2. From germline, CDR1 is SGHDT and CDR2 YYEEEE. This CDR3 comprises 16 residues. V trimming: 3 bases; J trimming: 5 bases; junction bases outside the gene matches: 9. The CDR3 DNA follows: TGTGCCAGCAGCTACCAGCAGCGGGGGGCTAACAATGAGCAGTTCTTC. Translated, it gives CASSYQQRGANNEQFF.